This paragraph reports one T cell receptor beta chain. Its matching antigen is unknown. Treatment of the sample: oral pan-JAK inhibitor, 5-10 mg twice daily. This specimen comes from a study of CD8+ T cells in alopecia areata. In each case, RNA was isolated and then reverse transcribed into cDNA as the sequencing template. Profiled with immunoSEQ multiplex PCR; TCRdb holds only in-frame clones, not every one. The table lists roughly 200,000 clones, 50% to 65% of them singletons. Germline-derived CDR1 and CDR2 are SNHLY and FYNNEI. This CDR3 is built from 14 residues. Trimming cost V 1 base and J 2 bases, with 8 bases left between them. Notes on the study in general: The study found higher clonality in lesional than normal scalp, especially in alopecia totalis/universalis. Expanded CD8+ clones among the top 100, as well as scalp clonality, were significantly decreased by tofacitinib.

The starting material was CD8+ T cells sorted from blood, obtained at week 24, from a patient treated with tofacitinib. The chain couples TRBV2 to TRBJ1-2; no firm D call. The sequence derives from a human donor with alopecia areata. The CDR3 DNA follows: TGTGCCAGCAGTGAAGAAGGAGTAAACTATGGCTACACCTTC. The encoded protein is CASSEEGVNYGYTF.